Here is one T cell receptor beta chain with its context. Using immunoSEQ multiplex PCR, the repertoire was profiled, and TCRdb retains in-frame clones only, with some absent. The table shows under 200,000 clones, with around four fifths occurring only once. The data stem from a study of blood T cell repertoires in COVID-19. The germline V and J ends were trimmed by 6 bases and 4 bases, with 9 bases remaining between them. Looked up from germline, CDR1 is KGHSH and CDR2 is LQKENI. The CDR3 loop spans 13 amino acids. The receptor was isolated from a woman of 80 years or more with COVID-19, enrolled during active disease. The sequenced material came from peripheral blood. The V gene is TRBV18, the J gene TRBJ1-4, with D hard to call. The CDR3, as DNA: TGTGCCAGCTCGCGGGCCCTTAATGAAAAACTGTTTTTT. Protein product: CASSRALNEKLFF.